This is a list of T cell receptor beta chains from one sample in a study of identical twins. Each CDR3 protein is one row after TCRdb ran MiXCR on the 5' RACE reads. Found here are about 720,000 distinct CDR3 sequences, 15% to 20% of them singletons; the top ten hold about an eighth. These same data were also listed under a study on T cells expressing NK-cell markers.

What was sequenced was PBMCs. All receptors derive from a woman aged 18-30 years in good health. The CDR3 runs from the conserved cysteine through the conserved F or W. A D gene is named only where the DNA matches it firmly. Rows may omit the clone size; those that give it use once, few, many or a size class.

cdr3_aa: CASSLGVEGEQYF
cdr3_nt: TGTGCCAGCAGCTTAGGGGTCGAGGGCGAGCAGTACTTC
d_call: NA
j_call: TRBJ2-7
v_call: TRBV5-4
clone_size: NA

cdr3_aa: CASSSPVGRREQYF
cdr3_nt: TGTGCCAGCAGCTCCCCCGTGGGCCGAAGAGAGCAGTACTTC
d_call: NA
j_call: TRBJ2-7
v_call: TRBV7-9
clone_size: few

cdr3_aa: CASSSTSGRDLGEQYF
cdr3_nt: TGTGCCAGCAGCTCAACTAGCGGGAGAGACTTAGGGGAGCAGTACTTC
d_call: TRBD2
j_call: TRBJ2-7
v_call: TRBV7-8
clone_size: few

cdr3_aa: CASSSDRGGTGELFF
cdr3_nt: TGCGCCAGCAGCTCAGACAGGGGAGGGACCGGGGAGCTGTTTTTT
d_call: NA
j_call: TRBJ2-2
v_call: TRBV10-2
clone_size: NA

cdr3_aa: CASSPTERSSYNEQFF
cdr3_nt: TGTGCCAGCAGCCCTACGGAGCGGAGCTCCTACAATGAGCAGTTCTTC
d_call: NA
j_call: TRBJ2-1
v_call: TRBV7-8
clone_size: few

cdr3_aa: CASTPGDRWGGYTF
cdr3_nt: TGTGCCAGCACTCCCGGCGACCGGTGGGGTGGCTACACCTTC
d_call: NA
j_call: TRBJ1-2
v_call: TRBV6-1
clone_size: few

cdr3_aa: CASTTLGREAFF
cdr3_nt: TGTGCCAGCACCACCTTGGGGAGGGAAGCTTTCTTT
d_call: NA
j_call: TRBJ1-1
v_call: TRBV6-2/TRBV6-3
clone_size: NA

cdr3_aa: CSEETYNEQFF
cdr3_nt: TGCAGCGAAGAAACCTACAATGAGCAGTTCTTC
d_call: NA
j_call: TRBJ2-1
v_call: TRBV29-1
clone_size: NA

cdr3_aa: CASRVGVNPEAFF
cdr3_nt: TGTGCCAGCAGGGTGGGGGTGAACCCTGAAGCTTTCTTT
d_call: NA
j_call: TRBJ1-1
v_call: TRBV7-9
clone_size: NA

cdr3_aa: CASARLTVTDTQYF
cdr3_nt: TGCGCCAGCGCGAGACTAACGGTCACAGATACGCAGTATTTT
d_call: NA
j_call: TRBJ2-3
v_call: TRBV10-2
clone_size: NA

cdr3_aa: CASRTRRTTDTQYF
cdr3_nt: TGTGCCAGCAGGACCCGGAGGACAACAGATACGCAGTATTTT
d_call: NA
j_call: TRBJ2-3
v_call: TRBV6-1
clone_size: NA

cdr3_aa: CASSPRRESDTEAFF
cdr3_nt: TGTGCCAGCTCACCACGAAGGGAGAGCGACACTGAAGCTTTCTTT
d_call: NA
j_call: TRBJ1-1
v_call: TRBV18
clone_size: NA

cdr3_aa: CSVRTGGDGDTQYF
cdr3_nt: TGCAGCGTTCGGACAGGAGGTGATGGAGATACGCAGTATTTT
d_call: TRBD1
j_call: TRBJ2-3
v_call: TRBV29-1
clone_size: NA

cdr3_aa: CSAQPGTRAYEQFF
cdr3_nt: TGCAGTGCTCAACCCGGGACTAGGGCCTATGAGCAGTTCTTC
d_call: TRBD2
j_call: TRBJ2-1
v_call: TRBV20-1
clone_size: NA

cdr3_aa: CAIRGLAGGLADTGELFF
cdr3_nt: TGTGCCATCAGGGGACTAGCGGGAGGGCTGGCGGACACCGGGGAGCTGTTTTTT
d_call: TRBD2
j_call: TRBJ2-2
v_call: TRBV10-3
clone_size: NA

cdr3_aa: CASRWELYSNQPQHF
cdr3_nt: TGTGCCAGCAGGTGGGAGCTTTATAGCAATCAGCCCCAGCATTTT
d_call: NA
j_call: TRBJ1-5
v_call: TRBV6-1
clone_size: NA

cdr3_aa: CASSGRGVYGYTF
cdr3_nt: TGTGCCAGCAGCGGTCGCGGGGTCTATGGCTACACCTTC
d_call: NA
j_call: TRBJ1-2
v_call: TRBV13
clone_size: few

cdr3_aa: CAWSPPRGWGAFF
cdr3_nt: TGTGCCTGGAGCCCCCCCCGGGGGTGGGGTGCTTTCTTT
d_call: NA
j_call: TRBJ1-1
v_call: TRBV30
clone_size: NA

cdr3_aa: CASSMGREGLYEQYF
cdr3_nt: TGTGCCAGCTCCATGGGGCGGGAGGGGCTCTACGAGCAGTACTTC
d_call: TRBD2
j_call: TRBJ2-7
v_call: TRBV18
clone_size: NA

cdr3_aa: CASNAGDKETQYF
cdr3_nt: TGTGCCAGCAACGCGGGAGATAAGGAGACCCAGTACTTC
d_call: TRBD2
j_call: TRBJ2-5
v_call: TRBV27
clone_size: NA

cdr3_aa: CASSPGQENTEAFF
cdr3_nt: TGTGCCAGCAGCCCGGGACAGGAAAACACTGAAGCTTTCTTT
d_call: TRBD1
j_call: TRBJ1-1
v_call: TRBV6-1
clone_size: many

cdr3_aa: CAISYHPQREGEQYF
cdr3_nt: TGTGCCATCAGTTACCACCCCCAGCGGGAAGGCGAGCAGTACTTC
d_call: TRBD2
j_call: TRBJ2-7
v_call: TRBV10-3
clone_size: few

cdr3_aa: CAISELGPGPSLSYEQYF
cdr3_nt: TGTGCCATCAGTGAGTTGGGACCGGGCCCCTCCCTTTCCTACGAGCAGTACTTC
d_call: NA
j_call: TRBJ2-7
v_call: TRBV10-3
clone_size: NA

cdr3_aa: CARATEAFF
cdr3_nt: TGTGCCAGAGCTACTGAAGCTTTCTTT
d_call: NA
j_call: TRBJ1-1
v_call: TRBV12-1
clone_size: NA

cdr3_aa: CASSRRDTYEQYF
cdr3_nt: TGCGCCAGCAGCCGGCGGGATACCTACGAGCAGTACTTC
d_call: NA
j_call: TRBJ2-7
v_call: TRBV5-1
clone_size: NA

cdr3_aa: CSASEDYTEAFF
cdr3_nt: TGCAGTGCTAGTGAAGATTACACTGAAGCTTTCTTT
d_call: NA
j_call: TRBJ1-1
v_call: TRBV20-1
clone_size: NA

cdr3_aa: CASSLYIGDEQYF
cdr3_nt: TGTGCCAGCAGTTTATATATTGGGGACGAGCAGTACTTC
d_call: NA
j_call: TRBJ2-7
v_call: TRBV27
clone_size: NA

cdr3_aa: CASREAYEQYF
cdr3_nt: TGTGCCAGCAGGGAGGCGTACGAGCAGTACTTC
d_call: NA
j_call: TRBJ2-7
v_call: TRBV27
clone_size: few

cdr3_aa: CASSLGESYNSPLHF
cdr3_nt: TGCGCCAGCAGCTTGGGAGAGTCCTATAATTCACCCCTCCACTTT
d_call: NA
j_call: TRBJ1-6
v_call: TRBV5-1
clone_size: few

cdr3_aa: CASSLVGMGRVDEQFF
cdr3_nt: TGCGCCAGCAGCTTGGTCGGGATGGGAAGGGTTGATGAGCAGTTCTTC
d_call: NA
j_call: TRBJ2-1
v_call: TRBV5-1
clone_size: NA

cdr3_aa: CASSFSSGYTF
cdr3_nt: TGTGCCAGCAGTTTTTCGTCCGGCTACACCTTC
d_call: NA
j_call: TRBJ1-2
v_call: TRBV12-3/TRBV12-4
clone_size: NA

cdr3_aa: CASSKGVWTEAFF
cdr3_nt: TGTGCCAGCAGTAAGGGGGTTTGGACTGAAGCTTTCTTT
d_call: NA
j_call: TRBJ1-1
v_call: TRBV12-3/TRBV12-4
clone_size: few

cdr3_aa: CASRPGLFNSPLHF
cdr3_nt: TGTGCAAGTCGCCCCGGACTCTTTAATTCACCCCTCCACTTT
d_call: NA
j_call: TRBJ1-6
v_call: TRBV12-2
clone_size: once

cdr3_aa: CASGRASYNEQFF
cdr3_nt: TGTGCTAGTGGAAGGGCTTCCTACAATGAGCAGTTCTTC
d_call: NA
j_call: TRBJ2-1
v_call: TRBV12-5
clone_size: few

cdr3_aa: CASSAPGTASYEQYF
cdr3_nt: TGTGCCAGCAGCGCCCCCGGGACAGCATCCTACGAGCAGTACTTC
d_call: TRBD1
j_call: TRBJ2-7
v_call: TRBV7-2
clone_size: NA

cdr3_aa: CATSRGFGGPAKNIQYF
cdr3_nt: TGTGCCACCAGCAGAGGGTTTGGAGGCCCAGCCAAAAACATTCAGTACTTC
d_call: NA
j_call: TRBJ2-4
v_call: TRBV15
clone_size: NA

cdr3_aa: CSVVLEAGYTF
cdr3_nt: TGCAGCGTTGTGTTAGAGGCTGGCTACACCTTC
d_call: NA
j_call: TRBJ1-2
v_call: TRBV29-1
clone_size: NA

cdr3_aa: CASSNPSTDTQYF
cdr3_nt: TGCGCCAGCAGCAACCCTAGCACAGATACGCAGTATTTT
d_call: NA
j_call: TRBJ2-3
v_call: TRBV5-1
clone_size: NA

cdr3_aa: CASSGYRADTEAFF
cdr3_nt: TGTGCCAGCAGCGGTTACAGGGCCGACACTGAAGCTTTCTTT
d_call: NA
j_call: TRBJ1-1
v_call: TRBV7-9
clone_size: many

cdr3_aa: CASSQGQAGSYTF
cdr3_nt: TGTGCCAGCAGCCAAGGGCAAGCGGGTAGCTACACCTTC
d_call: NA
j_call: TRBJ1-2
v_call: TRBV3-1
clone_size: few

cdr3_aa: CASSPGDRGYEQYF
cdr3_nt: TGTGCCAGCAGTCCAGGGGACAGGGGTTACGAGCAGTACTTC
d_call: TRBD1
j_call: TRBJ2-7
v_call: TRBV12-3/TRBV12-4
clone_size: many